This T cell receptor beta chain was identified during a study of prognosis after radiotherapy for stage I lung cancer. Study-level points and caveats: Counted unique TCR clones declined after stereotactic body radiation therapy (median about 9,700 versus 6,500). The authors did not determine whether the expanded TCR clones were tumor-specific.

This clonotype was counted ten times or more. Its antigen is undetermined. Each of the patients had no lymph node involvement on CT and PET/CT and no prior chemotherapy, radiotherapy or other malignancies. The blood draw at each of two time points yielded six milliliters of peripheral blood. CDR1 and CDR2 (germline): MNHNS, SASEGT. The CDR3 totals 13 residues. Trimming cost V 2 bases and J 2 bases, with 6 bases left between them. Genomic DNA was subjected to two-round multiplex PCR for amplification of TCR beta CDR3. First-round PCR employed TRBV- and TRBJ-specific primers for each gene. TCRdb independently ran MiXCR on the multiplex PCR reads; one entry per CDR3 protein. This sample carries some 19,000 distinct CDR3 sequences, 50% of them seen once, and the ten largest clones take roughly 33%.

This chain uses TRBV6-1 with TRBJ2-5, with D perhaps given as TRBD1 or TRBD2 (5 bases each). Here the sequenced sample was PBMCs, taken before or after stereotactic body radiation therapy (not recorded which). The TCR comes from a donor over 45 with non-small cell lung cancer. The CDR3 protein is CASSEWGQETQYF. As DNA, the CDR3 is TGTGCCAGCAGTGAATGGGGGCAAGAGACCCAGTACTTC.